The 32 T cell receptor beta chains given below trace back to one sample, sequenced in a study of T cells in Graves' hyperthyroidism and ophthalmopathy. Amplification of TCR beta CDR3 regions was performed using RNA transcripts as template. RT-PCR in the first round (using the HTBI primer set) targeted the TCR CDR3. TCRdb passed the multiplex PCR reads through MiXCR, listing each CDR3 protein once. Of hundreds of thousands of distinct CDR3 sequences in the sample, about 14% were seen once. The sequenced sample was blood. These receptors all stem from a woman aged 50 to 60 with Graves' ophthalmopathy.

This clonotype was recorded a few times. This chain uses TRBV18 with TRBJ2-3, with 7 bases fitting TRBD2. Germline loops: CDR1 KGHSH, CDR2 LQKENI. V shed 1 base, J shed 1 base, and the junction held 8 bases outside the gene matches. The CDR3 extends over 17 amino acids. The CDR3: CASSPLRAGPGTDTQYF. CDR3 DNA: TGTGCCAGCTCACCACTTAGAGCGGGACCGGGCACAGATACGCAGTATTTT. Full variable domain (missing parts from reference TRBV18 and TRBJ2-3): NAGVMQNPRHLVRRRGQEARLRCSPMKGHSHVYWYRQLPEEGLKFMVYLQKENIIDESGMPKERFSAEFPKEGPSILRIQQVVRGDSAAYFCASSPLRAGPGTDTQYFGPGTRLTVL.

Many counts were recorded for this clonotype. In nucleotides, the CDR3 is TGTGCCAGCAGCTCCGACAGGGTCCCTGAAGCTTTCTTT. It translates to CASSSDRVPEAFF. The J gene is TRBJ1-1, the V gene TRBV7-3, with 7 bases lining up with TRBD1. Unmatched junction bases numbered 5, after V lost 4 bases and J lost 6 bases. The germline CDR1 and CDR2 sequences are SGHTA and FQGTGA. CDR3 length: 13 residues.

As concerns this clonotype: A read error may explain this, as a much larger clone is one base away. V usage is TRBV6-1 and J usage is TRBJ1-5; D is ambiguous. This CDR3 comprises 12 residues. In germline, CDR1 is MNHNS, CDR2 SASEGT. The CDR3 here is CDSQVRNQPQHF. CDR3 coding DNA: TGTGACAGCCAGGTTCGCAATCAGCCCCAGCATTTT.

The rearrangement joins TRBV4-3 to TRBJ2-1, with 7 bases that match TRBD1. Per germline, CDR1 LGHNA and CDR2 YSLEER. This CDR3 is built from 18 residues. Trimming took 0 bases from V and 0 from J; bases not matched to a gene: 8. The CDR3 region has the DNA TGCGCCAGCAGCCAAGAGGTAAGGGACAGACGCTCCTACAATGAGCAGTTCTTC. It is translated as CASSQEVRDRRSYNEQFF.

This clonotype was counted many times. J is TRBJ2-1 and V is TRBV20-1, with TRBD2 identical over 11 bases. There are 17 residues in the CDR3. Germline V lookup: CDR1 DFQATT, CDR2 SNEGSKA (reference sequence). J was trimmed by 3 bases and V by 3 bases; bases with no gene match: 10. CDR3 bases: TGCAGTGCTAGGGCGACCTTAGCGGGAGGGCTCTACAATGAGCAGTTCTTC. It encodes CSARATLAGGLYNEQFF.

This clonotype was picked up many times. The V and J genes are TRBV11-2 and TRBJ1-1; D might be TRBD1 (5 bases). V was cut by 1 base and J by 6 bases, with 9 bases left in between. There are 13 residues in the CDR3. The V gene's germline CDR1 is SGHAT and CDR2 FQNNGV. The CDR3 DNA is TGTGCCAGCAGCTTAGTAAGCAGGGCTGAAGCTTTCTTT. Its protein is CASSLVSRAEAFF.

This chain connects TRBV5-1 to TRBJ2-1, with 7 bases fitting TRBD2. The germline V gene encodes CDR1 SGHRS and CDR2 YFSETQ. This CDR3 is built from 16 residues. Trimming took 4 bases from V and 1 from J; bases not matched to a gene: 8. CDR3 region: CASSGPGGSSYNEQFF. The DNA for the CDR3 is TGCGCCAGCAGCGGACCGGGCGGGAGTTCCTACAATGAGCAGTTCTTC.

This clonotype showed up many times. The V and J genes are TRBV9 and TRBJ2-1; perhaps TRBD1 as D (5 bases). Germline lookup yields CDR1 SGDLS and CDR2 YYNGEE. The germline V and J ends were trimmed by 0 bases and 9 bases, with 10 bases remaining between them. The CDR3 loop spans 13 amino acids. CDR3 DNA sequence: TGTGCCAGCAGCGTAGTTGGGGCTCCTGAGCAGTTCTTC. The encoded protein is CASSVVGAPEQFF.

This clonotype has at least ten counts. The rearrangement links TRBV28 to TRBJ1-2; D unclear. Germline CDR1 and CDR2: MDHEN and SYDVKM. Trimming left V 9 bases short and J 4 bases short, with 3 bases between. CDR3 length: 9 residues. CDR3 nucleotide sequence: TGTGCCAGTTCCTATGGCTACACCTTC. It codes for CASSYGYTF.

The chain carries TRBV19 and TRBJ2-1, with 8 positions matching TRBD2. Losses at the gene ends were 7 bases for V and 9 bases for J; bases not matched to a gene: 11. The CDR3 length is 14 residues. Germline V CDR1 and CDR2: LNHDA, SQIVND (reference sequence). The CDR3 reads CASMMTSEASEQFF. CDR3 sequence (DNA): TGTGCCAGTATGATGACTAGCGAGGCGTCTGAGCAGTTCTTC. Based on the CDR3 plus reference TRBV19 and TRBJ2-1, the full variable domain is DGGITQSPKYLFRKEGQNVTLSCEQNLNHDAMYWYRQDPGQGLRLIYYSQIVNDFQKGDIAEGYSVSREKKESFPLTVTSAQKNPTAFYLCASMMTSEASEQFFGPGTRLTVL.

The sample holds a few counts of this clonotype. The chain couples TRBV5-4 to TRBJ2-3, with D possibly TRBD1 on 6 matching bases. Germline V gives CDR1 SGHNT, CDR2 YYREEE (reference sequence). There are 15 residues in the CDR3. Trimming removed 5 bases from V and 4 bases from J, with 17 bases in between. CDR3 amino acids: CASRMGTTGADTQYF. CDR3 DNA: TGTGCCAGCAGAATGGGAACGACAGGCGCAGATACGCAGTATTTT. Supplemented by reference TRBV5-4 and TRBJ2-3, the full variable domain reads ETGVTQSPTHLIKTRGQQVTLRCSSQSGHNTVSWYQQALGQGPQFIFQYYREEENGRGNFPPRFSGLQFPNYSSELNVNALELDDSALYLCASRMGTTGADTQYFGPGTRLTVL.

Comments on this clonotype: Sequence at one end of the junction differs from germline and may be a read error. CDR3 amino acids: CASSSGTSGRNEQSF. The CDR3 region has the DNA TGTGCCAGCAGCTCCGGGACTAGCGGAAGAAATGAGCAGTCCTTC. This chain links TRBV7-2 with TRBJ2-1; 11 bases map to TRBD2. The CDR3 runs 15 residues. CDR1 SGHTA and CDR2 FQGNSA come from the germline V gene.

This chain links TRBV12-5 with TRBJ2-1; 11 bases align to TRBD2. V was pared by 6 bases and J by 5 bases, with 12 bases of the junction left unmatched. Germline V gene lookup returns CDR1 LGHNT and CDR2 FRNRAP. This CDR3 contains 17 residues. The chain's CDR3 is CASGLQIRTSGHNEQFF. The CDR3 bases are TGTGCTAGTGGCCTACAGATCCGGACTAGCGGGCACAATGAGCAGTTCTTC.

This clonotype was observed a handful of times. This chain connects TRBV7-3 to TRBJ2-3; D unclear. The CDR3 runs to 15 residues. Trimming removed 0 bases at V and 10 bases at J, with 17 bases between. Germline CDR1 and CDR2: SGHTA and FQGTGA. DNA for the CDR3: TGTGCCAGCAGCTTAACGCATGACTTTCCTTTGGCGCAGTATTTT. Protein product: CASSLTHDFPLAQYF.

The gene calls are TRBV9 and TRBJ2-1; tentatively, D is TRBD1 or TRBD2 (6 bases each). The CDR3 is made up of 16 amino acids. V was trimmed by 4 bases and J by 2 bases, leaving 16 bases between them. From germline, CDR1 is SGDLS and CDR2 YYNGEE. CDR3 in DNA: TGTGCCAGCAGCCCCCGGGGGCAACGTACCTACAATGAGCAGTTCTTC. Encoded protein: CASSPRGQRTYNEQFF.

Worth noting for this clonotype: One end of the junction varies from germline; a read error may be responsible. The chain is built from TRBV6-2 or TRBV6-3 and TRBJ2-7; D unclear. From germline, CDR1 is MNHEY and CDR2 SVGEGT. This CDR3 has 10 amino acids. In DNA, the CDR3 is TGTACCAGCAGTTCGTCTGAGCAGTACTTC. This translates into CTSSSSEQYF.

This clonotype showed up just a few times. J is TRBJ1-6 and V is TRBV2, with D uncertain. V lost 3 bases and J lost 4, with 7 bases in between. The germline gives CDR1 SNHLY, CDR2 FYNNEI. The CDR3 length is 14 residues. The CDR3: CASSEANYNSPLHF. In DNA, the CDR3 is TGTGCCAGCAGTGAGGCGAATTATAATTCACCCCTCCACTTT.

V usage is TRBV27 and J usage is TRBJ1-1; 9 bases fit TRBD1. Germline CDR1 reads MNHEY; CDR2 reads SMNVEV (reference sequence). CDR3 length: 18 amino acids. The ends lost 6 bases at V and 2 bases at J; junction bases unmatched: 16. CDR3 DNA: TGTGCCAGCAGGGATCAGTCCGGGACAGGGTTAGTAAACACTGAAGCTTTCTTT. Translating gives CASRDQSGTGLVNTEAFF.

This clonotype showed up many times. The V and J genes are TRBV10-3 and TRBJ2-7; the D gene is possibly TRBD1 (5 bases). This CDR3 is 15 amino acids long. Between the trimmed V and J ends, which lost 10 bases and 4 bases, there was a span of 23 bases. The germline V gene has CDR1 ENHRY and CDR2 SYGVKD. In nucleotides, the CDR3 is TGTGCCACCCTCGCGGTGACAGTGGAAGATTACGAGCAGTACTTC. Protein: CATLAVTVEDYEQYF.

This clonotype came up many times. V usage is TRBV12-3 or TRBV12-4 and J usage is TRBJ2-4; tentative D call: TRBD1 (6 bases). The V gene lost 7 bases and the J gene lost 3 bases, with 19 bases spanning the gap. CDR3 length: 16 amino acids. The CDR3 spells CASTLGWGRGKNIQYF. The CDR3 coding sequence is TGTGCCAGCACCCTCGGGTGGGGGCGTGGCAAAAACATTCAGTACTTC.

This clonotype was counted ten times or more. The chain is built from TRBV3-1 and TRBJ2-7, with unresolved D. Germline loops: CDR1 LGHDT, CDR2 YNNKEL (reference sequence). Trimming removed 1 base at V and 5 bases at J, with 3 bases between. This CDR3 contains 11 residues. CDR3 bases: TGTGCCAGCAGCCAAGGGGACGAGCAGTACTTC. Its protein is CASSQGDEQYF.

This sequence joins TRBV29-1 and TRBJ2-1; D is possibly TRBD2 (6 bases). The CDR3 sequence is 14 residues long. V was trimmed by 7 bases and J by 4 bases, leaving 17 bases between them. Germline V gene lookup returns CDR1 SQVTM and CDR2 ANQGSEA. CDR3 loop: CSAHRLARYNEQFF. CDR3 bases: TGCAGCGCCCACCGGCTAGCGAGATACAATGAGCAGTTCTTC.

This clonotype was seen ten or more times. The gene calls are TRBV20-1 and TRBJ1-1, with 12 bases matching TRBD1. V gave up 5 bases and J gave up 5 bases; unmatched junction bases: 9. There are 15 residues in the CDR3. CDR1 and CDR2 from the germline V gene are DFQATT and SNEGSKA (reference sequence). CDR3 in DNA: TGCAGTGCTTATCCGGGACAGGGGGCTAGGACTGAAGCTTTCTTT. It encodes CSAYPGQGARTEAFF.

This clonotype was counted at least ten times. The chain recombines TRBV6-2 or TRBV6-3 with TRBJ1-1; D gene unclear. The CDR3 covers 13 residues. Trimming stripped 6 bases from V and 3 bases from J, with 11 bases between. Germline V gene data show CDR1 as MNHEY and CDR2 as SVGEGT. The CDR3 protein is CASRMSGDTEAFF. CDR3 nucleotides: TGTGCCAGCAGAATGAGTGGGGACACTGAAGCTTTCTTT.

This clonotype was seen at least ten times. V gene TRBV6-2 or TRBV6-3 combines with J gene TRBJ2-1; 8 nucleotides match TRBD2. The CDR3 runs to 13 residues. Trimming removed 0 bases from V and 9 bases from J; junction bases left unmatched: 1. The germline V gene has CDR1 MNHEY and CDR2 SVGEGT. The CDR3, as DNA: TGTGCCAGCAGTTACTCGGCGGGAGGTGAGCAGTTCTTC. Translated: CASSYSAGGEQFF.

V usage is TRBV6-2 or TRBV6-3 and J usage is TRBJ2-1; D is unresolved. Deletions cut 6 bases from V and 10 bases from J, with 19 bases between. Germline V CDR1 and CDR2: MNHEY, SVGEGT. The CDR3 totals 14 residues. The CDR3 sequence: CASRNTKVFWEQFF. DNA of the CDR3: TGTGCCAGCAGAAATACGAAGGTTTTCTGGGAGCAGTTCTTC.

This clonotype showed up many times. The V and J genes are TRBV12-3 or TRBV12-4 and TRBJ1-1, with a weak D call TRBD1 (6 bases). This CDR3 comprises 13 residues. V gave up 5 bases and J gave up 8 bases, with 15 bases separating them. The CDR3 DNA reads TGTGCCAGCAGTCTTGGGGGGGGCGCGGAAGCTTTCTTT. It specifies CASSLGGGAEAFF.

This clonotype was seen ten or more times. As DNA, the CDR3 is TGTGCCAGCAGCTTATTCCCTAGCGCAGATACGCAGTATTTT. Its translation: CASSLFPSADTQYF. V is TRBV7-3 and J is TRBJ2-3; D perhaps matches TRBD2 (6 bases). Trimming shortened V by 2 bases and J by 4 bases, and 10 bases separated the two germline ends. The CDR3 is 14 residues long. Germline V CDR1 and CDR2: SGHTA, FQGTGA.

This clonotype appeared a few times. V and J are TRBV6-2 or TRBV6-3 and TRBJ2-5; D is unresolved. The V end was cut by 7 bases, the J end by 2 bases, with 8 bases between. CDR1 is MNHEY, CDR2 SVGEGT, per germline. The CDR3 totals 12 residues. CDR3 residues: CASKDLQETQYF. Written as DNA, the CDR3 is TGTGCCAGCAAGGACCTACAAGAGACCCAGTACTTC.

This clonotype was recorded at least ten times. The genes are TRBV5-1 and TRBJ2-3; 7 bases fit TRBD2. V trimming: 5 bases; J trimming: 2 bases; junction bases outside the gene matches: 11. The CDR3 is 16 residues long. Germline CDR1 is SGHRS and CDR2 is YFSETQ. CDR3 region: CASRYGGMTSTDTQYF. Written as DNA, the CDR3 is TGCGCCAGCAGATACGGGGGGATGACCTCCACAGATACGCAGTATTTT.

In its sample, this clonotype was seen a few times. V gene TRBV3-1 combines with J gene TRBJ1-1; the D gene is possibly TRBD1 (5 bases). Trimming took 1 base from V and 1 from J, leaving 10 bases between them. Germline CDR1 and CDR2: LGHDT and YNNKEL (reference sequence). This CDR3 spans 15 amino acids. DNA for the CDR3: TGTGCCAGCAGCCAAGGTGCAGGGACGAACACTGAAGCTTTCTTT. Translation: CASSQGAGTNTEAFF.

This clonotype was recorded many times. This rearrangement joins TRBV5-1 to TRBJ2-1, with 9 nucleotides matching TRBD2. The CDR3 extends over 14 amino acids. The germline gives CDR1 SGHRS, CDR2 YFSETQ. Trimming took 4 bases from V and 10 from J; bases not matched to a gene: 9. CDR3 amino acids: CASSLGSGRQEQFF. CDR3 coding DNA: TGCGCCAGCAGCCTCGGTAGCGGGAGACAAGAGCAGTTCTTC.